This TCR beta chain came from a study of T cell responses to AZD1222 COVID-19 vaccine. Study results and caveats: Spike was spanned by vaccine-associated CD4 TCRs, which were dominant at 160-218 and 743-854. In the spike-specific TCR repertoire, nearly half reportedly target unmutated variant regions.

TCRdb's copy holds only in-frame clones and misses some; the assay was immunoSEQ multiplex PCR. Of approximately 200,000 clones listed, about 94% are singletons. Deletions cut 8 bases from V and 5 bases from J, with 15 bases between. Germline V gene lookup returns CDR1 SQVTM and CDR2 ANQGSEA. There are 12 residues in the CDR3. On this clone: The antigen is not known.

The chain has TRBV29-1 and TRBJ1-1; a possible D gene is TRBD1 (6 bases). The clonotype was recovered from an adult who received the MenACWY meningococcal vaccine as a control. The sample here was peripheral blood, taken 28 days after the second dose of the MenACWY control vaccine. CDR3 DNA: TGCAGCTCGAGGGGGGGGCTAACTGAAGCTTTCTTT. This translates into CSSRGGLTEAFF.